The sequence of this TCR beta chain was determined in a study of blood T cell repertoires in COVID-19. The repertoire was sequenced with immunoSEQ multiplex PCR; TCRdb's copy has only in-frame clones and lacks some. This table holds some 430,000 clones, roughly 87% found once. This CDR3 has 16 amino acids. Losses at the gene ends were 3 bases for V and 1 base for J; bases not matched to a gene: 7. Germline V gene sequence: CDR1 SGHRS, CDR2 YFSETQ. The receptor was isolated from a man in his late teens or twenties who had recovered from COVID-19. The chain recombines TRBV5-1 with TRBJ2-1, with 7 bases identical to TRBD2. Input material: PBMCs or T cells enriched from blood (not recorded which). The CDR3 nucleotides read TGCGCCAGCAGCTCTACCCAGCGGGAATCCTACAATGAGCAGTTCTTC. Amino acids: CASSSTQRESYNEQFF. The variable domain in full, with the rest retrieved from reference TRBV5-1 and TRBJ2-1, is KAGVTQTPRYLIKTRGQQVTLSCSPISGHRSVSWYQQTPGQGLQFLFEYFSETQRNKGNFPGRFSGRQFSNSRSEMNVSTLELGDSALYLCASSSTQRESYNEQFFGPGTRLTVL.